The present T cell receptor beta chain was sequenced within a study of cytotoxic CD8 clonotypes in ibrutinib-treated CLL. The wider study: Researchers reported 11 relapsed/refractory and roughly 14 treatment-naive patients, 17 to 18 of them IGHV unmutated. Sequencing produced an average of roughly 280,000 productive templates and 85,000 to 95,000 productive rearrangements per sample.

The repertoire was sequenced with immunoSEQ multiplex PCR; TCRdb's copy has only in-frame clones and lacks some. Of roughly 300,000 clones in the sample, 65% to 85% are singletons; the top ten hold about 5.3%. The CDR3 totals 17 residues. The germline V and J ends were trimmed by 4 bases and 2 bases, with 18 bases remaining between them. The germline V gene encodes CDR1 SGHAT and CDR2 FQNNGV. Whole-study results and caveats: Public clonotypes, found uncommonly, either contracted or stayed stable on treatment. The clonality went up when patients responded to ibrutinib and dropped back toward baseline at progression.

As to this clone: What it binds is not known.

This sample comprised PBMCs, obtained at disease progression, from a patient treated with ibrutinib. The rearrangement links TRBV11-2 to TRBJ1-5; a possible D gene is TRBD1 (5 bases). This TCR derives from a human donor with chronic lymphocytic leukemia. The CDR3 DNA reads TGTGCCAGCAGCTCCCCGAGGGGTTTCGTAGGCAATCAGCCCCAGCATTTT. It yields the protein CASSSPRGFVGNQPQHF.